The present T cell receptor (beta chain) was sequenced within a study of CD8+ T cells in alopecia areata. Study context: Each day, treated patients took oral tofacitinib twice, at 5 to 10 mg per dose.

Of note for this clone: The antigen remains undetermined.

Germline V gene lookup returns CDR1 MGHRA and CDR2 YSYEKL. J lost 5 bases, V lost 2 bases, and 9 bases had no gene match. CDR3 size: 16 residues. Following extraction, RNA underwent reverse transcription to cDNA, which served as the sequencing template. Using immunoSEQ multiplex PCR, the repertoire was profiled, and TCRdb retains in-frame clones only, with some absent. The sample consists of almost 250,000 clones, under 70% of them appearing once. Alopecia areata patients gave lesional scalp punch biopsies and peripheral blood samples. General study points: Compared with mice, patients displayed less clear TCR sharing, possibly for HLA-related reasons. Lesional scalp exceeded normal scalp in clonality, especially in alopecia totalis/universalis.

V is TRBV4-1 and J is TRBJ2-5; 9 bases align to TRBD1. The input for sequencing was CD4+ T cells sorted from blood, taken at week 0. This receptor was obtained from a human donor with alopecia areata. The CDR3 bases are TGCGCCAGCAGCCAACAACCAAACAGGGGGCCGGAGACCCAGTACTTC. Translated, it gives CASSQQPNRGPETQYF.